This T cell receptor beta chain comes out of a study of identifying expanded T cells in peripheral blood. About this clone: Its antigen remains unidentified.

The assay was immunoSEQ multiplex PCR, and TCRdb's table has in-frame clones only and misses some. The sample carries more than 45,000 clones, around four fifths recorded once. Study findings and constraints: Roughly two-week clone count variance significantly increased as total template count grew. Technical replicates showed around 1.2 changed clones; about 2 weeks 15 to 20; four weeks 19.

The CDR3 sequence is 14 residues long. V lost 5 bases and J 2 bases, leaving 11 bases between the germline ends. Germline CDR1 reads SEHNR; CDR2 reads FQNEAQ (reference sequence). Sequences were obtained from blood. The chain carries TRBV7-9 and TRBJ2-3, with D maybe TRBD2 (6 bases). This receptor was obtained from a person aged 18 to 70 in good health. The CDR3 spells CASSLEGLTDTQYF. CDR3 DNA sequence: TGTGCCAGCAGCCTGGAGGGGCTCACAGATACGCAGTATTTT.